Shown below are 5 T cell receptor beta chains from a single sample sequenced in a study of T cell repertoires in cytomegalovirus infection (dated by TCRdb to between 2019 and 2020). Sequencing used an Illumina HiSeq 1500. Starting from the raw public reads, TCRdb applied fastp trimming at Q25, assembled clones with MiXCR and retained in-frame beta chains. Under each unique CDR3 protein, matching rows form one entry showing the most common genes and DNA. Across this sample there are a few hundred thousand distinct CDR3 sequences, with 9.1% seen only once. Clones ranked in the top ten supply about 16% of the sample. The sample consisted of PBMCs. The receptor source for this set is a human donor in good health (CMV status not recorded). Some clones in this sample may be carry-over from other donors' samples.

This clonotype appeared a few times. The chain links TRBV28 to TRBJ1-1, with D unclear. The length of the CDR3 is 12 residues. The V gene's germline CDR1 is MDHEN and CDR2 SYDVKM. With 7 bases removed from V and 11 bases from J, the gap between germline ends came to 17 bases. CDR3 bases: TGTGCCAGCACCTTAATTATGGGCCGGGCTTTCTTT. Translating gives CASTLIMGRAFF.

There are many counts of this clonotype. CDR3 in amino acids: CASSLRFGFTWAFF. For the CDR3, the DNA is TGTGCCAGCAGCTTAAGATTTGGCTTTACTTGGGCTTTCTTT. The V call is TRBV7-2, the J call TRBJ1-1; no definite D call. This CDR3 is built from 14 residues. CDR1 and CDR2 (germline): SGHTA, FQGNSA. The germline V and J ends were trimmed by 2 bases and 11 bases, with 18 bases remaining between them.

This clonotype has only a few counts. The chain joins TRBV7-9 to TRBJ1-1, with D perhaps matching TRBD1 (5 bases). The CDR3 totals 15 residues. V shed 5 bases and J shed 4 bases, with 17 bases lying between them. Germline V gives CDR1 SEHNR, CDR2 FQNEAQ (reference sequence). Here the CDR3 DNA reads TGTGCCAGCAGCCCGCCAGGGCGACGGGGCACTGAAGCTTTCTTT. Translated: CASSPPGRRGTEAFF.

This clonotype was seen more than once but under ten times. The chain carries TRBV7-2 and TRBJ2-3, with TRBD2 matching over 15 bases. With 6 bases clipped from V and 1 base from J, the junction kept 8 bases outside the gene matches. Germline V gene lookup returns CDR1 SGHTA and CDR2 FQGNSA. The CDR3 contains 18 residues. DNA for the CDR3: TGTGCCAGCAGGCCCGGACTAGCGGGAGGGCAGGGCACAGATACGCAGTATTTT. It is translated as CASRPGLAGGQGTDTQYF.

In its sample, this clonotype was seen many times. The rearrangement joins TRBV28 to TRBJ2-5; 7 bases are a match to TRBD1. After removal of 7 bases from V and 2 bases from J, the junction contained 10 bases not matched to a gene. The germline V gene encodes CDR1 MDHEN and CDR2 SYDVKM. CDR3 length equals 15 residues. CDR3 sequence (DNA): TGTGCCAGCACCTACGGGACAGTGCAACAAGAGACCCAGTACTTC. Its protein product is CASTYGTVQQETQYF.